This T cell receptor (beta chain) was profiled in a study of siplizumab effects on memory and regulatory T cells. Study findings and constraints: There were only a minor fraction of alloreactive clones that mapped to unstimulated subsets. Naive T cells, seemingly more diverse than memory cells, seemed major alloresponse contributors. It was not possible to assign a naive or memory phenotype to roughly 75-96% of proliferating CD4+ or CD8+ clones. Confirmation that proliferating Tregs from siplizumab cultures had suppressive function was not obtained.

As for this clone: Its antigen is unknown.

V dropped 5 bases and J dropped 1 base, with 11 bases sitting between them. The germline CDR1 and CDR2 sequences are MNHNS and SASEGT. The CDR3 loop spans 14 amino acids. Produced via immunoSEQ multiplex PCR; TCRdb's table is partial and in-frame only. Among approximately 100,000 clones listed, roughly 95% were seen once. The chain uses TRBV6-1 and TRBJ1-2; D is possibly TRBD1 (5 bases). Source material: non-Treg CD4+ T cells sorted from blood. The receptor was isolated from a human donor in good health. CDR3 region: CASSTQVLNYGYTF. The CDR3 nucleotides read TGTGCCAGCAGTACACAGGTTCTTAACTATGGCTACACCTTC.